These 27 T cell receptor beta chains were all obtained from the same sample, sequenced in a study of T cell responses to AZD1222 COVID-19 vaccine. Some clones are missing from TCRdb's copy, which holds only in-frame ones; the method was immunoSEQ multiplex PCR. The table includes about 130,000 clones, 90% detected once. Material: peripheral blood, obtained on day 0 of MenACWY control vaccination. All receptors come from an adult in good health.

The J gene is TRBJ2-4, the V gene TRBV7-8, with D tentatively TRBD1 (5 bases). Germline V gene sequence: CDR1 SGHVS, CDR2 FQNEAQ. The CDR3 is 16 residues long. Trimming left V 3 bases short and J 0 bases short, with 12 bases between. CDR3 DNA sequence: TGTGCCAGCAGCTTGACAGTGAAACTAGCCAAAAACATTCAGTACTTC. Translation gives CASSLTVKLAKNIQYF.

V and J are TRBV28 and TRBJ1-5; D ambiguous. Trimming shortened V by 3 bases and J by 7 bases, and 16 bases separated the two germline ends. The CDR3 consists of 15 residues. CDR1 is MDHEN, CDR2 SYDVKM, per germline. The CDR3 sequence is CASSFRGPDRQPQHF. In nucleotides, the CDR3 is TGTGCCAGCAGTTTTAGAGGCCCAGATAGGCAGCCCCAGCATTTT.

A single count supports this clone. This sequence joins TRBV28 and TRBJ2-7; 9 nucleotides line up with TRBD1. This CDR3 contains 15 residues. With 6 bases clipped from V and 4 bases from J, the junction kept 10 bases outside the gene matches. Germline V gene lookup returns CDR1 MDHEN and CDR2 SYDVKM. The CDR3 is CASSQAGTGPYEQYV. The CDR3 DNA reads TGTGCCAGCAGCCAGGCTGGGACAGGGCCTTACGAGCAGTACGTC.

V usage is TRBV4-3 and J usage is TRBJ2-2; D perhaps matches TRBD2 (6 bases). CDR3 length equals 14 residues. V was pared by 1 base and J by 4 bases, with 7 bases between. Germline CDR1 and CDR2: LGHNA and YSLEER. The CDR3 sequence: CASSQGRGTGELFF. For the CDR3, the DNA is TGCGCCAGCAGCCAAGGGAGGGGCACCGGGGAGCTGTTTTTT.

This rearrangement joins TRBV2 to TRBJ1-5, with a tentative D call TRBD1 (5 bases). V was shortened by 3 bases and J by 9 bases, with 15 bases between the two germline ends. The germline gives CDR1 SNHLY, CDR2 FYNNEI. CDR3 length equals 14 residues. CDR3: CASSEGQGSTPQHF. DNA for the CDR3: TGTGCCAGCAGTGAGGGTCAGGGCTCGACGCCCCAGCATTTT.

V usage is TRBV28 and J usage is TRBJ1-5; D perhaps matches TRBD1 (5 bases). The CDR3 consists of 14 residues. Germline V CDR1 and CDR2: MDHEN, SYDVKM. With 7 bases removed from V and 1 base from J, the gap between germline ends came to 11 bases. The CDR3 region is CASKRTLSNQPQHF. The CDR3 nucleotides are TGTGCCAGCAAAAGGACATTAAGCAATCAGCCCCAGCATTTT.

The chain carries TRBV7-2 and TRBJ2-7; tentative D call: TRBD2 (6 bases). V shed 6 bases and J shed 0 bases, with 9 bases lying between them. Germline V gene data show CDR1 as SGHTA and CDR2 as FQGNSA. The CDR3 extends over 13 amino acids. In DNA, the CDR3 is TGTGCCAGCAGTGGGACTGCCTCCTACGAGCAGTACGTC. It yields the protein CASSGTASYEQYV.

The rearrangement joins TRBV5-1 to TRBJ2-2; D might be TRBD2 (6 bases). Per the germline V gene, CDR1 is SGHRS and CDR2 is YFSETQ. Trimming shortened V by 1 base and J by 5 bases, and 12 bases separated the two germline ends. The CDR3 consists of 15 residues. CDR3 bases: TGCGCCAGCAGCTTGATTGGTGGGGGGACCGGGGAGCTGTTTTTT. Encoded protein: CASSLIGGGTGELFF. The variable domain in full, completed from reference TRBV5-1 and TRBJ2-2, reads KAGVTQTPRYLIKTRGQQVTLSCSPISGHRSVSWYQQTPGQGLQFLFEYFSETQRNKGNFPGRFSGRQFSNSRSEMNVSTLELGDSALYLCASSLIGGGTGELFFGEGSRLTVL.

The chain employs TRBV18 and TRBJ1-4, with D unclear. This CDR3 contains 15 residues. Between the trimmed V and J ends, which lost 6 bases and 11 bases, there was a span of 22 bases. Germline assignment: CDR1 KGHSH and CDR2 LQKENI. The CDR3 loop reads CASSLSTHTGAKLFF. The CDR3 DNA reads as TGTGCCAGCTCGCTATCCACCCATACGGGAGCGAAACTGTTTTTT.

The V gene is TRBV7-3, the J gene TRBJ2-1; 7 positions agree with TRBD2. From germline, CDR1 is SGHTA and CDR2 FQGTGA. Germline trimming cut 1 base from V and 8 bases from J; bases unmatched to any gene: 8. This CDR3 is built from 15 residues. The CDR3 reads CASSLNPREFHEQFF. The DNA of the CDR3 is TGTGCCAGCAGCTTAAACCCGCGGGAGTTCCATGAGCAGTTCTTC.

The DNA of the CDR3 is TGCGCCAGCAGCCCCTCGGTCCTACATAACACCGGGGAGCTGTTTTTT. Protein product: CASSPSVLHNTGELFF. The genes are TRBV4-3 and TRBJ2-2; D unresolved. The CDR3 sequence is 16 residues long. CDR1 is LGHNA, CDR2 YSLEER, per germline. V was shortened by 4 bases and J by 2 bases, with 14 bases between the two germline ends.

The CDR3 protein is CATSDGTGDSNQPQHF. For the CDR3, the DNA is TGTGCCACCAGTGATGGGACAGGGGATAGCAATCAGCCCCAGCATTTT. The chain employs TRBV24-1 and TRBJ1-5, with 10 bases fitting TRBD1. The germline V gene encodes CDR1 KGHDR and CDR2 SFDVKD. The CDR3 has 16 amino acids. J was trimmed by 0 bases and V by 3 bases; bases with no gene match: 1.

V is TRBV2 and J is TRBJ2-7, with 7 bases fitting TRBD2. The CDR3 has 13 residues. Germline assignment: CDR1 SNHLY and CDR2 FYNNEI. The ends lost 4 bases at V and 0 bases at J; junction bases unmatched: 0. This chain's CDR3 is CASSGGGSYEQYF. In nucleotides, the CDR3 is TGTGCCAGCAGTGGCGGGGGCTCCTACGAGCAGTACTTC.

The chain carries TRBV11-2 and TRBJ2-7, with TRBD2 matching 9 bases. The CDR3 length is 16 residues. CDR1 SGHAT and CDR2 FQNNGV come from the germline V gene. V lost 6 bases and J lost 2; bases outside the gene matches: 11. The CDR3 sequence is CASRSPRSSGAYEQYF. The CDR3 nucleotides read TGTGCCAGCAGATCACCTCGCTCTAGCGGGGCCTACGAGCAGTACTTC.

This chain uses TRBV7-9 with TRBJ1-2; tentatively, D is TRBD1 (6 bases). Germline CDR1 reads SEHNR; CDR2 reads FQNEAQ (reference sequence). The CDR3 runs 16 residues. V was trimmed by 2 bases and J by 8 bases, leaving 21 bases between them. CDR3 amino acids: CASSLSAGTKNLGYTF. CDR3 nucleotide sequence: TGTGCCAGCAGCTTATCCGCCGGGACAAAAAATCTGGGCTACACCTTC. The full variable domain, completed using reference TRBV7-9 and TRBJ1-2, is DTGVSQNPRHKITKRGQNVTFRCDPISEHNRLYWYRQTLGQGPEFLTYFQNEAQLEKSRLLSDRFSAERPKGSFSTLEIQRTEQGDSAMYLCASSLSAGTKNLGYTFGSGTRLTVV.

This chain connects TRBV7-3 to TRBJ2-7; possibly TRBD1 for D (6 bases). The CDR3 extends over 15 amino acids. The V gene's germline CDR1 is SGHTA and CDR2 FQGTGA. V lost 2 bases, J lost 0 bases, and 11 bases lay in between. In nucleotides, the CDR3 is TGTGCCAGCAGCTTACCAGGGACAAACTCCTACGAGCAGTACTTC. Its protein product is CASSLPGTNSYEQYF.

The chain couples TRBV19 to TRBJ1-5; D may be TRBD1 (5 bases). Germline CDR1 and CDR2: LNHDA and SQIVND (reference sequence). The CDR3 is 14 residues long. V dropped 5 bases and J dropped 4 bases, with 12 bases sitting between them. CDR3 sequence: CASSWGQTNQPQHF. CDR3 nucleotide sequence: TGTGCCAGTAGTTGGGGCCAGACTAATCAGCCCCAGCATTTT.

V gene TRBV4-2 combines with J gene TRBJ2-1; 13 nucleotides line up with TRBD2. The CDR3 spans 16 residues. Germline loops: CDR1 LGHNA, CDR2 YNFKEQ. V lost 4 bases and J lost 5; bases outside the gene matches: 5. CDR3 protein: CASSPGGLAGNNEQFF. The CDR3 DNA reads TGTGCCAGCAGCCCTGGGGGACTAGCGGGGAACAATGAGCAGTTCTTC.

The J gene is TRBJ2-4, the V gene TRBV23-1; 10 positions match TRBD2. TRBV23-1 is an open reading frame whose function is uncertain. The CDR3 runs 17 residues. With 2 bases clipped from V and 0 bases from J, the junction kept 4 bases outside the gene matches. CDR3 nucleotides: TGCGCCAGCAGTCAACGGACTAGCGGTTTAGCCAAAAACATTCAGTACTTC. This translates into CASSQRTSGLAKNIQYF.

In this sample, this clone turned up once. This chain connects TRBV5-1 to TRBJ2-5; D perhaps matches TRBD1 (6 bases). CDR1 SGHRS and CDR2 YFSETQ come from the germline V gene. The germline V and J ends were trimmed by 6 bases and 2 bases, with 11 bases remaining between them. The CDR3 spans 13 residues. This chain's CDR3 is CASTTGQQETQYF. The CDR3 coding sequence is TGCGCCAGCACCACGGGACAACAAGAGACCCAGTACTTC.

The CDR3 DNA reads as TGTGCCAGCAGCTCTTCGGGCAATCAGCCCCAGCATTTT. Its protein is CASSSSGNQPQHF. The chain links TRBV7-9 to TRBJ1-5, with D unclear. The V end lost 4 bases, the J end lost 2 bases, and 6 bases lay between the germline ends. The CDR3 runs 13 residues. CDR1 is SEHNR and CDR2 is FQNEAQ in the germline V gene (reference sequence).

The CDR3 DNA reads TGTGCCAGTAGAGCGGCAGGGCAGGGTCAAACCGGGGAGCTGTTTTTT. It translates to CASRAAGQGQTGELFF. The chain recombines TRBV19 with TRBJ2-2; D tentatively fits TRBD1 or TRBD2 (5 bases each). CDR3 length equals 16 residues. The ends were cut back, 6 bases at V and 5 bases at J, with 19 bases in the middle. From germline, CDR1 is LNHDA and CDR2 SQIVND (reference sequence).

The gene calls are TRBV7-2 and TRBJ2-5, with TRBD1 matching over 10 bases. V shed 6 bases, J shed 9 bases, and the junction held 10 bases outside the gene matches. The CDR3 consists of 14 residues. The germline CDR1 and CDR2 sequences are SGHTA and FQGNSA. CDR3 nucleotide sequence: TGTGCCAGCAGTCGGGACAGGGGAGCCTCGGCCCAGTACTTC. It yields the protein CASSRDRGASAQYF.

The chain carries TRBV5-5 and TRBJ1-1; 8 bases match TRBD1. V shed 2 bases, J shed 1 base, and the junction held 1 base outside the gene matches. The CDR3 runs 14 residues. Germline lookup yields CDR1 SGHKS and CDR2 YYEKEE (reference sequence). The CDR3 region is CASSFGQGNTEAFF. CDR3 in DNA: TGTGCCAGCAGCTTTGGACAGGGGAACACTGAAGCTTTCTTT.

V gene TRBV19 combines with J gene TRBJ2-2; 10 bases fit TRBD2. Per germline, CDR1 LNHDA and CDR2 SQIVND (reference sequence). CDR3 length: 17 residues. With V trimmed by 5 bases and J by 4 bases, 10 bases remained unmatched. The CDR3 sequence is CASSLSGGSHRTGELFF. The CDR3 bases are TGTGCCAGTAGTCTTAGCGGGGGGTCGCACCGCACCGGGGAGCTGTTTTTT.

The chain is built from TRBV25-1 and TRBJ1-3; the match to TRBD1 covers 12 bases. V dropped 6 bases and J dropped 2; count of bases not matched to a gene: 8. The CDR3 has 17 residues. The germline gives CDR1 MGHDK, CDR2 SYGVNS. CDR3 sequence reads: CASRGDRGRSTGNTIYF. The CDR3 region has the DNA TGTGCCAGCAGGGGGGACAGGGGGCGATCTACTGGAAACACCATATATTTT.

The CDR3 DNA reads as TGCGCCAGCAGCCAAGAAGGATCGATGGCCGGGGAGCTGTTTTTT. It encodes CASSQEGSMAGELFF. This sequence joins TRBV4-1 and TRBJ2-2; D gene uncertain. This CDR3 spans 15 amino acids. Between the trimmed V and J ends, which lost 0 bases and 6 bases, there was a span of 11 bases. Germline V gene data show CDR1 as MGHRA and CDR2 as YSYEKL.